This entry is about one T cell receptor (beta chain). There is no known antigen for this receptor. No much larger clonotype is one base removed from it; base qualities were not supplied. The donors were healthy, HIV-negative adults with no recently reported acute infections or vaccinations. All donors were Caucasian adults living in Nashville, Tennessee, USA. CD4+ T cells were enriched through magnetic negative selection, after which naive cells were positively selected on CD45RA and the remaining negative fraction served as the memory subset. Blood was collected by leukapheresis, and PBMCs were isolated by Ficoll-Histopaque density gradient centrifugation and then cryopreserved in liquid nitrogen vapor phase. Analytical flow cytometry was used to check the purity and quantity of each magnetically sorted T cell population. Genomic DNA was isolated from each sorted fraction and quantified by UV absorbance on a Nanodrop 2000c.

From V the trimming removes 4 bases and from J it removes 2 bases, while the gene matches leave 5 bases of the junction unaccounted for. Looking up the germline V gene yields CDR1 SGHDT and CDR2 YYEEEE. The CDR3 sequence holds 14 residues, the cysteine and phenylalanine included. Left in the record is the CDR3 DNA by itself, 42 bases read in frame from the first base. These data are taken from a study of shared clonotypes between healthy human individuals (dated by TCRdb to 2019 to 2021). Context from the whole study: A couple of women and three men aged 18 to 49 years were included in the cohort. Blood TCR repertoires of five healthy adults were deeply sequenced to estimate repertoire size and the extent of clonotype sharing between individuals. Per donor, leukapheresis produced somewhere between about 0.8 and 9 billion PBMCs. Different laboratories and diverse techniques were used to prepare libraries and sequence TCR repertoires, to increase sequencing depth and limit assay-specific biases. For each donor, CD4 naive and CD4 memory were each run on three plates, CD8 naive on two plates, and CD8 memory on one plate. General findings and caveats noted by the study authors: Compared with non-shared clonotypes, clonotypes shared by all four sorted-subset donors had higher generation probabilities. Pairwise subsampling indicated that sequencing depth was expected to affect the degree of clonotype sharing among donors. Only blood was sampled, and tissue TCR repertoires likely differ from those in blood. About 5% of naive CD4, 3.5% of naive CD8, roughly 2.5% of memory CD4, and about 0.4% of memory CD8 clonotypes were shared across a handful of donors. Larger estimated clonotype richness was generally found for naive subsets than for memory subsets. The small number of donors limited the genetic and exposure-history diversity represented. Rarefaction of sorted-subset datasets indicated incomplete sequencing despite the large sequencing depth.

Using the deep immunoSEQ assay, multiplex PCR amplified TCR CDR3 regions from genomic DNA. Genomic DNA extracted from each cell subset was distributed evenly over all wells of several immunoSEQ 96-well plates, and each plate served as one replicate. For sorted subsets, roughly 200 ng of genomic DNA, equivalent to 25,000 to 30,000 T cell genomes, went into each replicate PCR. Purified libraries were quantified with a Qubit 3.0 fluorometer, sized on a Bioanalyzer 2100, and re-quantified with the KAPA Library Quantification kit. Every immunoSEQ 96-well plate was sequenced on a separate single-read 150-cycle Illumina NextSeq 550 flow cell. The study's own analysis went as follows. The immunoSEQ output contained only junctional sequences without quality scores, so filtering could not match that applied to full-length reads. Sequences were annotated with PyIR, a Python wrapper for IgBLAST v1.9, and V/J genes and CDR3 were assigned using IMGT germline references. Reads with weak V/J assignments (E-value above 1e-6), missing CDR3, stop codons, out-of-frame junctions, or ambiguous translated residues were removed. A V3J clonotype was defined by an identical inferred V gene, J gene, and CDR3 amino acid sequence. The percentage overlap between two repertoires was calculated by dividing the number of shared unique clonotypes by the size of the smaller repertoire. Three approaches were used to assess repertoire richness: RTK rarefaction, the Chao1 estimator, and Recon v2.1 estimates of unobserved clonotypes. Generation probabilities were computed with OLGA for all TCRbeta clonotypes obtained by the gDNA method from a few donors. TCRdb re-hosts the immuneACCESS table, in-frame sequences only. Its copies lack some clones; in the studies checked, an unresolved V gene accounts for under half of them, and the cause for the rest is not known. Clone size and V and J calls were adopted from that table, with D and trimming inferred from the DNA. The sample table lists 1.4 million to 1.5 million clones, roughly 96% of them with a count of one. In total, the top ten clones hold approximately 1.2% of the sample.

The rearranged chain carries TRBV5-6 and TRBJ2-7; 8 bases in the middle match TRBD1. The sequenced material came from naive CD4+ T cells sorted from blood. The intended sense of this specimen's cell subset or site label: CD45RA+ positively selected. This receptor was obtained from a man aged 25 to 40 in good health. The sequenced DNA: TGTGCCAGCAGCCCCAGGGACAGGACCTACGAGCAGTACTTC. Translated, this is CASSPRDRTYEQYF.